This T cell receptor (beta chain) derives from a study of cytomegalovirus exposure and HLA in healthy donors. General study results and limits: Reports described diagnosis of cytomegalovirus status by the classifier as highly specific and sensitive.

The method was immunoSEQ multiplex PCR; TCRdb's version includes in-frame clones alone and lacks a portion of them. The table records about 68,000 clones, about 89% of them present only once. The CDR3 has 16 residues. V lost 7 bases to trimming and J lost 5 bases, with 22 bases between them. Germline CDR1 reads SGDLS; CDR2 reads YYNGEE. Comments on this clone: Its antigen is not known.

The TCR sequence derives from a man aged 18 to 29 in good health and CMV-seronegative. V and J are TRBV9 and TRBJ1-3, with D tentatively TRBD1 (6 bases). The sample consisted of PBMCs. In DNA, the CDR3 is TGTGCCAGCCGGACAGCCAGCTCTTTGTTAAGAAACACCATATATTTT. Its protein product is CASRTASSLLRNTIYF.